This TCR beta chain derives from a study of blood T cell repertoires in COVID-19 (TCRdb year 2020). Notes on the research overall: Samples covering the acute and convalescent phases of COVID-19 were provided by collaborators in the United States, Italy and Spain. Samples came from the ongoing ImmuneRACE study (first 160 participants) plus 1,254 subjects from 6 global collaborators. The material from the prospective study consisted of cDNA or gDNA derived from T cells, B-cell-depleted T cells, or PBMCs. Where available, HLA class I and class II types were taken from metadata supplied by the sample provider and were not determined by assay-based typing. Nearly every sample came with metadata listing a de-identified subject ID, COVID-19 status, age in years and sex. The repertoires were made available in a free public database intended to serve as a resource for research on the immune response to SARS-CoV-2. Subjects who had been exposed to COVID-19, were actively infected with it, or had recovered from it provided the deeply sampled blood TCRbeta repertoires that made up the dataset. Broad study findings and their caveats: The quantity of clinical and demographic metadata differed by source and by participant and was supplied without curation.

Whole blood was collected in K2EDTA tubes by collaborating institutions according to the institutions' own protocols. For TCRbeta analysis, collaborators shipped samples as frozen whole blood, isolated PBMCs, or DNA extracted from either of those sample types. About this clone: There is no known antigen for this receptor. Base qualities were left out, and no much larger clone turns up one base away.

The immunoSEQ Assay, a bias-controlled multiplex PCR, was used to amplify TCRbeta CDR3 regions from genomic DNA. In the original analysis: Within the assay, amplification of reference gene primers was used to estimate how many nucleated cells each sample contained. To quantify the absolute abundance of each unique TCRbeta CDR3 rearrangement, sequence reads were collapsed and filtered. For each sample, productive Simpson clonality was calculated by taking the square root of Simpson's diversity index across productive rearrangements. TCRdb retrieved this table from immuneACCESS and kept in-frame rearrangements only. Not all clones are present; in checked studies, unresolved V genes account for under half, and no reason is known for the remainder. Clone size and the V and J calls come from that table; the DNA yielded D and trimming. The sample yields 470,000 or so clones; 80% to 90% were counted once. The ten largest clonotypes hold roughly 3.2% of the sample.

V loses 0 bases of germline sequence and J loses 4 bases, and the interval between the two ends is 8 bases. The CDR3 measures 14 amino acids from cysteine to phenylalanine. Solely the CDR3 DNA is kept, with 42 bases framed from the first base. For CDR1 and CDR2, the germline V gene lists MNHEY and SVGAGI. Recombination connected TRBV6-5 to TRBJ2-3, with no confidently assigned D gene. The sequencing sample was made of peripheral blood. This clonotype was obtained from a human donor in a cohort sampled during active COVID-19. The CDR3 region reads CASSYSLAADTQYF. The nucleotides are TGTGCCAGCAGTTACTCGTTGGCGGCAGATACGCAGTATTTT.